The T cell receptor beta chain described here comes from a study of brain T cells in children with intractable seizures. Generated by immunoSEQ multiplex PCR, the TCRdb table keeps only in-frame clones and is missing some. The profile shows around 340,000 clones, roughly 93% of them singletons. The sample's time point: blood from clinic visit 5 months post-surgery; TSC patient then seizure free. Only cases whose brain tissue showed the highest T cell transcript signatures were sequenced. Patients received at least one anti-epileptic drug before surgery. Germline loops: CDR1 KGHSH, CDR2 LQKENI. Deletions cut 3 bases from V and 5 bases from J, with 11 bases between. This CDR3 has 13 amino acids.

The sample in question was peripheral blood, obtained less than 6 months after surgery. The chain combines TRBV18 with TRBJ2-7; the D gene is possibly TRBD1 (5 bases). The sequence came from a boy under three years old with tuberous sclerosis and intractable seizures. The DNA of the CDR3 is TGTGCCAGCTCACCGTCAAGGGGCCACGAGCAGTACTTC. Translated, it gives CASSPSRGHEQYF.